The clone carrying this TCR beta chain was seen a single time. The assay was immunoSEQ multiplex PCR, and TCRdb's table has in-frame clones only and misses some. This sample has about 1.5 million clones, with 95% to 99% found just once. This sample is drawn from a study of shared clonotypes between healthy human individuals. Looked up from germline, CDR1 is KGHSH and CDR2 is LQKENI. The CDR3 loop spans 14 amino acids. J was trimmed by 0 bases and V by 8 bases; bases with no gene match: 6. Sequenced input: naive CD4+ T cells sorted from blood. Specified subset: CD45RA+ positively selected. This TCR came from a man between 25 and 39 years old in good health. The chain recombines TRBV18 with TRBJ2-5; 7 bases map to TRBD1. As DNA, the CDR3 is TGTGCCAGCACAGGGGTGGGGAACCAAGAGACCCAGTACTTC. Translated: CASTGVGNQETQYF.